This entry lists 8 T cell receptor beta chains sequenced from one sample in a study of blood T cell repertoires in COVID-19. Only in-frame clones appear in the TCRdb table, and some are missing; sequencing was by immunoSEQ multiplex PCR. The profile shows about 100,000 clones, 80% of them singletons. Sequenced material: peripheral blood. These receptors came from a woman aged 70-85 years with acute or convalescent COVID-19.

The chain links TRBV3-1 (or the pseudogene TRBV3-2) to TRBJ1-1; D unresolved. The CDR3 spans 14 residues. CDR1 is LGHDT and CDR2 is YNNKEL in the germline V gene (reference sequence). Deletions cut 4 bases from V and 1 base from J, with 10 bases between. The chain's CDR3 is CASSRNNRNTEAFF. CDR3 DNA sequence: TGTGCCAGCAGCCGTAACAACAGGAACACTGAAGCTTTCTTT.

The chain has TRBV12-3 or TRBV12-4 and TRBJ2-7; 7 nucleotides line up with TRBD1. V trimming: 6 bases; J trimming: 2 bases; junction bases outside the gene matches: 4. This CDR3 region has 13 residues. The DNA of the CDR3 is TGTGCCAGCAGAAGGGACAGCGCCTACGAGCAGTACTTC. As protein: CASRRDSAYEQYF.

The gene calls are TRBV5-5 and TRBJ1-3, with D unclear. This CDR3 has 14 amino acids. V gave up 4 bases and J gave up 0 bases, with 8 bases separating them. Per germline, CDR1 SGHKS and CDR2 YYEKEE (reference sequence). CDR3 DNA: TGTGCCAGCAGCCGAGATTTCTCTGGAAACACCATATATTTT. Amino acids: CASSRDFSGNTIYF.

In DNA form, the CDR3 reads TGTGCCTGGACTCCCACCACAGGGCGCACTGAAGCTTTCTTT. Translating it yields CAWTPTTGRTEAFF. The chain uses TRBV30 and TRBJ1-1, with D maybe TRBD1 (6 bases). V was pared by 4 bases and J by 4 bases, with 16 bases between. This CDR3 is built from 14 residues. Per the germline V gene, CDR1 is GTSNPN and CDR2 is SVGIG (reference sequence).

Only a few counts were recorded for this clone. The chain uses TRBV12-3 or TRBV12-4 and TRBJ1-2; the D is unclear. The CDR3 contains 13 residues. With 1 base removed from V and 10 bases from J, the gap between germline ends came to 13 bases. CDR3 loop: CASSLGGRRSYTF. The CDR3 coding sequence is TGTGCCAGCAGTTTAGGCGGCAGGAGGTCCTACACCTTC.

This rearrangement joins TRBV18 to TRBJ2-5; D unclear. The germline gives CDR1 KGHSH, CDR2 LQKENI. The CDR3 spans 11 residues. Trimming took off 6 bases at V and 7 bases at J, with 9 bases between the two ends. The CDR3 coding sequence is TGTGCCAGCTCGCCCTCGGGGACCCAGTACTTC. Protein: CASSPSGTQYF.

The rearrangement joins TRBV13 to TRBJ1-2; a possible D gene is TRBD1 (5 bases). Trimming took 4 bases from V and 6 from J, leaving 15 bases between them. This CDR3 contains 14 residues. Germline assignment: CDR1 PRHDT and CDR2 FYEKMQ (reference sequence). As DNA, the CDR3 is TGTGCCAGCAGCTCGGAGATCTCAGGGAATGGCTACACCTTC. Translated: CASSSEISGNGYTF.

This clone was detected many times. The V and J genes are TRBV29-1 and TRBJ2-3, with D perhaps TRBD1 (6 bases). Germline values: CDR1 SQVTM, CDR2 ANQGSEA. The CDR3 extends over 15 amino acids. Trimming pared 8 bases from V and 2 bases from J, leaving 20 bases between. The DNA for the CDR3 is TGCAGCCTCTACCCGGCACAGGGAACCACAGATACGCAGTATTTT. Protein sequence: CSLYPAQGTTDTQYF.